These 7 T cell receptor beta chains originate from one sample sequenced in a study of T cells after yellow fever vaccination. TCRdb fed the 5' RACE reads into MiXCR, producing one record per CDR3 protein. This sample has 400,000 to 450,000 distinct CDR3 sequences, with 18% found just once. The source material was PBMCs, sampled before the yellow fever booster vaccination. Every receptor here comes from a man aged 18-30 years who received the YFV17D yellow fever vaccine.

This chain joins TRBV4-3 and TRBJ1-2; no firm D call. CDR1 is LGHNA and CDR2 is YSLEER in the germline V gene. V was pared by 2 bases and J by 4 bases, with 11 bases between. The CDR3 runs 14 residues. In nucleotides, the CDR3 is TGCGCCAGCAGCCAATCTGACGGTGCCTATGGCTACACCTTC. Translating gives CASSQSDGAYGYTF.

The chain combines TRBV25-1 with TRBJ1-2; D is uncertain. V was shortened by 3 bases and J by 5 bases, with 7 bases between the two germline ends. CDR3 size: 12 residues. The germline CDR1 and CDR2 sequences are MGHDK and SYGVNS. In nucleotides, the CDR3 is TGTGCCAGCAGTGACCGGTCGTATGGCTACACCTTC. This translates into CASSDRSYGYTF.

This clonotype was observed a few times. This chain links TRBV7-9 with TRBJ2-3, with a possible D match to TRBD2 (5 bases). CDR1 is SEHNR, CDR2 FQNEAQ, per germline (reference sequence). V lost 4 bases and J 6 bases, leaving 20 bases between the germline ends. CDR3 size: 16 residues. The CDR3 reads CASSSQMDSLLDTQYF. The CDR3 coding sequence is TGTGCCAGCAGCTCGCAAATGGACTCCCTGCTGGATACGCAGTATTTT.

This clonotype has only a few counts. V gene TRBV9 combines with J gene TRBJ2-1, with a weak D call TRBD2 (7 bases). This CDR3 has 18 amino acids. CDR1 is SGDLS, CDR2 YYNGEE, per germline. Trimming left V 7 bases short and J 3 bases short, with 26 bases between. Written as DNA, the CDR3 is TGTGCCAGCTTGTGGGTCGGGGGGCCCACGTCGCGCTACAATGAGCAGTTCTTC. Its protein is CASLWVGGPTSRYNEQFF. The complete variable domain, with remaining parts taken from reference TRBV9 and TRBJ2-1, reads DSGVTQTPKHLITATGQRVTLRCSPRSGDLSVYWYQQSLDQGLQFLIQYYNGEERAKGNILERFSAQQFPDLHSELNLSSLELGDSALYFCASLWVGGPTSRYNEQFFGPGTRLTVL.

J is TRBJ2-5 and V is TRBV6-6; perhaps TRBD1 as D (6 bases). Germline CDR1 reads MNHNY; CDR2 reads SVGAGI (reference sequence). The V and J ends lost 6 bases and 5 bases respectively, with 10 bases between them. The CDR3 is 12 amino acids. CDR3 amino acids: CASSVQGETQYF. Here the CDR3 DNA reads TGTGCCAGCAGCGTTCAGGGGGAGACCCAGTACTTC.

The V call is TRBV18, the J call TRBJ2-1; 12 bases match TRBD2. CDR1 and CDR2 from the germline V gene are KGHSH and LQKENI. The CDR3 consists of 15 residues. With 1 base clipped from V and 8 bases from J, the junction kept 3 bases outside the gene matches. The CDR3 nucleotides are TGTGCCAGCTCACCACTGACTAGCGGGGGTTATGAGCAGTTCTTC. Protein product: CASSPLTSGGYEQFF.

V usage is TRBV5-1 and J usage is TRBJ2-3; D may be TRBD1 (6 bases). This CDR3 is 13 amino acids long. Germline values: CDR1 SGHRS, CDR2 YFSETQ. Trimming pared 3 bases from V and 4 bases from J, leaving 9 bases between. The CDR3: CASSSYRADTQYF. CDR3 in DNA: TGCGCCAGCAGCTCATACAGGGCAGATACGCAGTATTTT.